The 32 T cell receptor beta chains listed next were all sequenced from one sample in a study of T cell responses to AZD1222 COVID-19 vaccine. Sequenced by immunoSEQ multiplex PCR; TCRdb stores in-frame clones only, minus some. The table has over 150,000 clones, approximately 95% seen once. The sequences come from peripheral blood, collected 28 days after the second AZD1222 dose. The receptors here all came from an adult who received the AZD1222 COVID-19 vaccine.

The chain couples TRBV10-3 to TRBJ1-1; no firm D call. Germline V gene lookup returns CDR1 ENHRY and CDR2 SYGVKD. The CDR3 has 13 residues. Trimming left V 0 bases short and J 4 bases short, with 6 bases between. DNA of the CDR3: TGTGCCATCAGTGAGTCGAGGGTCACTGAAGCTTTCTTT. As protein: CAISESRVTEAFF.

The chain employs TRBV4-1 and TRBJ2-3; no clear D gene. The CDR3 has 14 amino acids. V was pared by 1 base and J by 3 bases, with 8 bases between. In germline, CDR1 is MGHRA, CDR2 YSYEKL. This CDR3 is CASSQAASTDTQYF. The CDR3 DNA reads TGCGCCAGCAGCCAAGCGGCGTCAACAGATACGCAGTATTTT.

This rearrangement joins TRBV12-5 to TRBJ1-6; a weak D match, TRBD1 (6 bases). This CDR3 region has 14 residues. Germline-derived CDR1 and CDR2 are LGHNT and FRNRAP. Trimming removed 1 base from V and 9 bases from J, with 10 bases in between. DNA for the CDR3: TGTGCTAGTGGTTTGGGTCAGGGGACTTCACCCCTCCACTTT. Its translation is CASGLGQGTSPLHF.

The chain links TRBV12-3 or TRBV12-4 to TRBJ1-4; D remains unclear. CDR3 length: 12 residues. Trimming removed 3 bases from V and 6 bases from J, with 5 bases in between. CDR3 DNA sequence: TGTGCCAGCAGTTTCCCCGATGAAAAACTGTTTTTT. Its protein is CASSFPDEKLFF.

The rearrangement joins TRBV12-5 to TRBJ1-2; D remains ambiguous. Germline CDR1 is LGHNT and CDR2 is FRNRAP. The V and J ends lost 5 bases and 8 bases respectively, with 15 bases between them. The CDR3 is 13 amino acids. The CDR3 DNA follows: TGTGCTAGTGGTCCTCCGAACACGGGCGGCTACACCTTC. Protein: CASGPPNTGGYTF.

This sequence joins TRBV9 and TRBJ1-2; TRBD1 aligns across 8 bases. Germline-derived CDR1 and CDR2 are SGDLS and YYNGEE. The CDR3 contains 14 residues. V lost 7 bases to trimming and J lost 6 bases; unmatched junction nucleotides: 11. Written as DNA, the CDR3 is TGTGCCAGCGGGACAGGTACCCGCGCGGATGGCTACACCTTC. Translation gives CASGTGTRADGYTF.

This chain joins TRBV10-3 and TRBJ1-5; possibly TRBD1 for D (5 bases). The germline CDR1 and CDR2 sequences are ENHRY and SYGVKD. The length of the CDR3 is 16 residues. V was shortened by 0 bases and J by 2 bases, with 11 bases between the two germline ends. Here the CDR3 reads CAISESPSGGNQPQHF. The CDR3 DNA is TGTGCCATCAGTGAGTCGCCGTCGGGGGGCAATCAGCCCCAGCATTTT.

The chain has TRBV5-4 and TRBJ2-5, with 9 bases fitting TRBD2. The CDR3 spans 14 residues. Germline V lookup: CDR1 SGHNT, CDR2 YYREEE (reference sequence). V dropped 5 bases and J dropped 1; count of bases not matched to a gene: 3. CDR3 coding DNA: TGTGCCAGCAGTACTAGCGGGTTCCAAGAGACCCAGTACTTC. It specifies CASSTSGFQETQYF.

V and J are TRBV5-1 and TRBJ1-1, with 7 bases identical to TRBD1. Germline V gives CDR1 SGHRS, CDR2 YFSETQ. V lost 4 bases to trimming and J lost 1 base; unmatched junction nucleotides: 7. The length of the CDR3 is 15 residues. CDR3 sequence (DNA): TGCGCCAGCAGCGTGGGGGACAGTTCGAACACTGAAGCTTTCTTT. Amino acids: CASSVGDSSNTEAFF.

The genes are TRBV7-2 and TRBJ1-1; a weak D match, TRBD1 (6 bases). This CDR3 has 12 amino acids. Trimming removed 5 bases at V and 6 bases at J, with 10 bases between. Germline V gives CDR1 SGHTA, CDR2 FQGNSA. The CDR3 sequence: CASSRTEPEAFF. The CDR3 DNA reads TGTGCCAGCAGCCGGACAGAACCTGAAGCTTTCTTT.

The rearrangement joins TRBV5-1 to TRBJ1-5, with 7 bases aligning to TRBD1. V dropped 4 bases and J dropped 4; count of bases not matched to a gene: 8. Looked up from germline, CDR1 is SGHRS and CDR2 is YFSETQ. The CDR3 spans 15 residues. CDR3 loop: CASSDTGDRNQPQHF. The CDR3 DNA reads as TGCGCCAGCAGCGATACAGGGGATCGGAATCAGCCCCAGCATTTT.

The chain links TRBV6-2 or TRBV6-3 to TRBJ1-2, with D possibly being TRBD1 (6 bases). This CDR3 has 15 amino acids. CDR1 is MNHEY and CDR2 is SVGEGT in the germline V gene. Trimming cost V 5 bases and J 6 bases, with 19 bases left between them. CDR3 bases: TGTGCCAGCAGTCACGGCGCCGACAGGAGTCATGGCTACACCTTC. Translating gives CASSHGADRSHGYTF.

The chain links TRBV27 to TRBJ1-1, with TRBD1 identical over 7 bases. This CDR3 is 17 amino acids long. Trimming cost V 2 bases and J 2 bases; bases outside gene matches: 11. The germline gives CDR1 MNHEY, CDR2 SMNVEV (reference sequence). The CDR3 coding sequence is TGTGCCAGCAGTTTAAGGTGGGGCAGGGGGGGTAACACTGAAGCTTTCTTT. This sequence encodes CASSLRWGRGGNTEAFF.

The chain couples TRBV9 to TRBJ1-2; D unresolved. Deletions cut 0 bases from V and 0 bases from J, with 9 bases between. This CDR3 comprises 15 residues. CDR1 and CDR2 from the germline V gene are SGDLS and YYNGEE. This CDR3 reads CASSVALGTNYGYTF. The CDR3 DNA follows: TGTGCCAGCAGCGTAGCTCTGGGAACTAACTATGGCTACACCTTC.

The gene calls are TRBV2 and TRBJ1-1; 7 nucleotides agree with TRBD1. Germline V CDR1 and CDR2: SNHLY, FYNNEI. The CDR3 covers 16 residues. Losses at the gene ends were 6 bases for V and 5 bases for J; bases not matched to a gene: 15. CDR3 nucleotides: TGTGCCAGCAGGGAGCCCGTACAGGGGACGAGGACTGAAGCTTTCTTT. Translated: CASREPVQGTRTEAFF.

The V and J genes are TRBV6-5 and TRBJ2-7; 8 nucleotides line up with TRBD1. This CDR3 is built from 15 residues. The ends lost 0 bases at V and 3 bases at J; junction bases unmatched: 4. Germline assignment: CDR1 MNHEY and CDR2 SVGAGI. Here the CDR3 reads CASSYSRTGFYEQYF. CDR3 nucleotides: TGTGCCAGCAGTTACTCCCGGACAGGGTTCTACGAGCAGTACTTC.

This sequence joins TRBV19 and TRBJ1-2; D may be TRBD1 (6 bases). Per the germline V gene, CDR1 is LNHDA and CDR2 is SQIVND (reference sequence). The V and J ends lost 6 bases and 1 base respectively, with 12 bases between them. The CDR3 contains 14 residues. CDR3: CASRIQGINYGYTF. CDR3 coding DNA: TGTGCCAGTAGAATTCAGGGGATTAACTATGGCTACACCTTC. The full variable domain, rest sourced from reference TRBV19 and TRBJ1-2, is DGGITQSPKYLFRKEGQNVTLSCEQNLNHDAMYWYRQDPGQGLRLIYYSQIVNDFQKGDIAEGYSVSREKKESFPLTVTSAQKNPTAFYLCASRIQGINYGYTFGSGTRLTVV.

This rearrangement joins TRBV10-3 to TRBJ2-7; TRBD1 matches 7 bases. The germline V gene encodes CDR1 ENHRY and CDR2 SYGVKD. The V gene end was trimmed by 7 bases and the J gene end by 6 bases; junction bases not matched to a gene: 9. This CDR3 region has 13 residues. The CDR3: CAINPTGSGEQYF. The CDR3 DNA sequence: TGTGCCATCAATCCGACAGGGTCGGGCGAGCAGTACTTC.

This rearrangement joins TRBV9 to TRBJ1-2; D gene ambiguous. Germline V gene sequence: CDR1 SGDLS, CDR2 YYNGEE. V lost 1 base to trimming and J lost 1 base, with 14 bases between them. The CDR3 loop spans 16 amino acids. CDR3 loop: CASSVSPGRDNYGYTF. CDR3 bases: TGTGCCAGCAGCGTATCCCCGGGGAGGGATAACTATGGCTACACCTTC.

CDR3 sequence: CASSTRQGTSYEQYF. The CDR3 region has the DNA TGTGCCAGCAGCACCCGACAGGGGACCTCCTACGAGCAGTACTTC. The rearrangement links TRBV7-2 to TRBJ2-7; TRBD1 matches at 8 bases. The CDR3 sequence is 15 residues long. Trimming took 5 bases from V and 0 from J; bases not matched to a gene: 6. Germline lookup yields CDR1 SGHTA and CDR2 FQGNSA.

This clone was counted once. This chain connects TRBV9 to TRBJ1-2, with no clear D. Trimming cost V 9 bases and J 1 base, with 22 bases left between them. Germline CDR1 and CDR2: SGDLS and YYNGEE. The CDR3 runs 16 residues. In nucleotides, the CDR3 is TGTGCCATCAAGACGATGGTACGTCAGATTAACTATGGCTACACCTTC. It encodes CAIKTMVRQINYGYTF.

This clone showed up just a few times. The chain is built from TRBV5-4 and TRBJ1-5; D is possibly TRBD1 (6 bases). Germline loops: CDR1 SGHNT, CDR2 YYREEE (reference sequence). The CDR3 consists of 13 residues. The V end was cut by 3 bases, the J end by 4 bases, with 8 bases between. The CDR3 region has the DNA TGTGCCAGCAGCTACCAGGGGAATCAGCCCCAGCATTTT. Its protein product is CASSYQGNQPQHF.

The V gene is TRBV19, the J gene TRBJ2-1; D unclear. This CDR3 is built from 11 residues. Deletions cut 6 bases from V and 10 bases from J, with 10 bases between. Germline values: CDR1 LNHDA, CDR2 SQIVND (reference sequence). As DNA, the CDR3 is TGTGCCAGTAGAGGGTCGACAGAGCAGTTCTTC. Translating it yields CASRGSTEQFF. Based on the CDR3 plus reference TRBV19 and TRBJ2-1, the full variable domain is DGGITQSPKYLFRKEGQNVTLSCEQNLNHDAMYWYRQDPGQGLRLIYYSQIVNDFQKGDIAEGYSVSREKKESFPLTVTSAQKNPTAFYLCASRGSTEQFFGPGTRLTVL.

The V gene is TRBV9, the J gene TRBJ2-6, with a tentative D call TRBD1 (6 bases). Between the trimmed V and J ends, which lost 4 bases and 0 bases, there was a span of 11 bases. From germline, CDR1 is SGDLS and CDR2 YYNGEE. This CDR3 has 16 amino acids. The CDR3 sequence is CASSSDRSSGANVLTF. In DNA form, the CDR3 reads TGTGCCAGCAGCTCCGACAGGAGCTCTGGGGCCAACGTCCTGACTTTC.

The chain uses TRBV18 and TRBJ2-5; TRBD1 matches at 10 bases. V gave up 5 bases and J gave up 4 bases; unmatched junction bases: 4. Germline V gives CDR1 KGHSH, CDR2 LQKENI. The CDR3 spans 14 residues. CDR3 DNA: TGTGCCAGCTCATCGGGACAGGGGTCAGAGACCCAGTACTTC. Translating gives CASSSGQGSETQYF.

This chain's CDR3 is CASSQYGTGGGGYTF. The CDR3 DNA is TGCGCCAGCAGTCAATACGGGACAGGGGGAGGAGGCTACACCTTC. The V gene is TRBV23-1, the J gene TRBJ1-2, with 11 bases matching TRBD1. TRBV23-1 has ORF status, its function being uncertain. The CDR3 is made up of 15 amino acids. V shed 1 base and J 8 bases; nucleotides not matched to a gene: 6.

The chain employs TRBV2 and TRBJ1-2; tentative D call: TRBD1 (5 bases). The CDR3 totals 13 residues. The ends were cut back, 6 bases at V and 5 bases at J, with 13 bases in the middle. CDR1 and CDR2 (germline): SNHLY, FYNNEI. CDR3 region: CASSSGTEYGYTF. CDR3 in DNA: TGTGCCAGCAGCTCCGGGACGGAGTATGGCTACACCTTC.

The rearrangement uses TRBV2 and TRBJ2-2, with D possibly matching TRBD2 (5 bases). The germline V and J ends were trimmed by 3 bases and 6 bases, with 14 bases remaining between them. Germline CDR1 SNHLY, CDR2 FYNNEI. The CDR3 contains 15 residues. DNA of the CDR3: TGTGCCAGCAGTGAGGTTGTCACCGGGGCCGGGGAGCTGTTTTTT. Encoded protein: CASSEVVTGAGELFF. Filled out from reference TRBV2 and TRBJ2-2, the complete variable domain reads EPEVTQTPSHQVTQMGQEVILRCVPISNHLYFYWYRQILGQKVEFLVSFYNNEISEKSEIFDDQFSVERPDGSNFTLKIRSTKLEDSAMYFCASSEVVTGAGELFFGEGSRLTVL.

The chain has TRBV19 and TRBJ1-4; D possibly corresponds to TRBD1 (5 bases). Germline assignment: CDR1 LNHDA and CDR2 SQIVND (reference sequence). The ends were cut back, 3 bases at V and 0 bases at J, with 20 bases in the middle. This CDR3 contains 19 residues. The CDR3 DNA follows: TGTGCCAGTAGTATCCCCCCACAGGCAGGGCCCGCAACTAATGAAAAACTGTTTTTT. Protein sequence: CASSIPPQAGPATNEKLFF.

V is TRBV3-1 (or the pseudogene TRBV3-2) and J is TRBJ1-2; 10 bases match TRBD1. Germline values: CDR1 LGHDT, CDR2 YNNKEL (reference sequence). The CDR3 loop spans 18 amino acids. The trim removed 1 base at V and 4 bases at J, leaving 12 bases unmatched. CDR3 region: CASSQVAGQGVIRYGYTF. Written as DNA, the CDR3 is TGTGCCAGCAGCCAAGTTGCAGGACAGGGGGTGATTCGCTATGGCTACACCTTC.

DNA for the CDR3: TGTGCCAGCAGTCCACAGGGCCGGGGCAATCAGCCCCAGCATTTT. It translates to CASSPQGRGNQPQHF. V usage is TRBV6-6 and J usage is TRBJ1-5; a possible D gene is TRBD1 (6 bases). The CDR3 loop spans 15 amino acids. V was pared by 5 bases and J by 2 bases, with 13 bases between. Germline-derived CDR1 and CDR2 are MNHNY and SVGAGI (reference sequence).

The rearrangement links TRBV19 to TRBJ2-7, with D possibly TRBD1 on 5 matching bases. The CDR3 length is 12 residues. Trimming shortened V by 5 bases and J by 7 bases, and 12 bases separated the two germline ends. The V gene's germline CDR1 is LNHDA and CDR2 SQIVND (reference sequence). The CDR3 sequence is CASSSRAWEQYF. DNA for the CDR3: TGTGCCAGTAGTTCCAGGGCATGGGAGCAGTACTTC.